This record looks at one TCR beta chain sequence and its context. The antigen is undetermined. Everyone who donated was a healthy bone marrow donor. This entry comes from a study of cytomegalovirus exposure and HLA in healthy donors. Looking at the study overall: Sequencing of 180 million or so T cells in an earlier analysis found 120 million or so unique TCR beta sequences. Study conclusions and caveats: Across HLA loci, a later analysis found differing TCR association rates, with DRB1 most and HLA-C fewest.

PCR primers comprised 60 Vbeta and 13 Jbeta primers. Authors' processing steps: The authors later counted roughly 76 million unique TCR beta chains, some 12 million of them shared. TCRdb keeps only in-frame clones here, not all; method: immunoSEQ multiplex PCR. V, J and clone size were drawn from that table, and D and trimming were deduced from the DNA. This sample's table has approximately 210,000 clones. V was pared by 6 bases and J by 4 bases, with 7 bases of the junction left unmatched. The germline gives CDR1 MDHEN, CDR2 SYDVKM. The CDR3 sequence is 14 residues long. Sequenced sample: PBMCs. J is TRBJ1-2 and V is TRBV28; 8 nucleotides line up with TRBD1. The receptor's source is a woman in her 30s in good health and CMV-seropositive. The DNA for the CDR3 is TGTGCCAGCAGCCCCGGGACAGGCCTCTATGGCTACACCTTC. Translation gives CASSPGTGLYGYTF.